What follows describes a single TCR beta chain. Germline V gene sequence: CDR1 SGDLS, CDR2 YYNGEE. This CDR3 spans 14 amino acids. Trimming stripped 9 bases from V and 1 base from J, with 16 bases between. The data were obtained in a study of blood T cell repertoires in COVID-19. Study background: Nucleic acid was either cDNA or gDNA, and it came from T cells, B-cell-depleted T cells, or PBMCs.

Authors' processing steps: Amplified reference gene primers provided the basis for estimating nucleated cell counts. Produced via immunoSEQ multiplex PCR; TCRdb's table is partial and in-frame only. V, J and clone size are those of that table, while D and trimming were read from the DNA. The sample lists about 87,000 clones, 70% to 90% occurring once. This receptor was obtained from a woman over 75 with COVID-19, enrolled during active disease. The sample consisted of peripheral blood. J is TRBJ2-5 and V is TRBV9; D possibly corresponds to TRBD2 (5 bases). The CDR3 region is CATKSPTTQETQYF. In DNA, the CDR3 is TGTGCCACCAAGTCCCCGACTACCCAAGAGACCCAGTACTTC.